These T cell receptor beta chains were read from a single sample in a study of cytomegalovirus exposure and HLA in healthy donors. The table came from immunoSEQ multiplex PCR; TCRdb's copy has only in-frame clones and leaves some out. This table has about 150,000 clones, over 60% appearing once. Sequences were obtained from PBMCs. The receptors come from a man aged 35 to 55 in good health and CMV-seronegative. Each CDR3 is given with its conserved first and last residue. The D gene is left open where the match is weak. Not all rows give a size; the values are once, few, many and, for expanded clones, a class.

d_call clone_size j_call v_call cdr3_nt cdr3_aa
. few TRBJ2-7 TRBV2 TGTGCCAGCAGTGCTATACTAGCCTACGAGCAGTACTTC CASSAILAYEQYF
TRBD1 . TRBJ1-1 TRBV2 TGTGCCAGTAACAGGGGCATCAACACTGAAGCTTTCTTT CASNRGINTEAFF
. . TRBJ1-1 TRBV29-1 TGCAGCGCTGGGCTGAACACTGAAGCTTTCTTT CSAGLNTEAFF
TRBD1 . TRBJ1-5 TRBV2 TGTGCCAGCAGTGAATGGTGGCAGGGGGGCAATCAGCCCCAGCATTTT CASSEWWQGGNQPQHF
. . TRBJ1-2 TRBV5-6 TGTGCCAGCAGCTTGGCGGGATCCTATGGCTACACCTTC CASSLAGSYGYTF
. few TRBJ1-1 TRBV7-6 TGTGCCAGCAGCTTAGCCCCGGGGGGGACTGAAGCTTTCTTT CASSLAPGGTEAFF
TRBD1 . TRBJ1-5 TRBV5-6 TGTGCCAGCAGCTTCGGACAGGGGGCAACTCAGCCCCAGCATTTT CASSFGQGATQPQHF
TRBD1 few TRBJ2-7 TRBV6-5 TGTGCCAGCAGTTCCCACCCCGGACAGGGGGGGGACGAGCAGTACTTC CASSSHPGQGGDEQYF
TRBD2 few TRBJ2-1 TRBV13 TGTGCCAGCAGTTACACCGGACTAGCGGGAGACAATGAGCAGTTCTTC CASSYTGLAGDNEQFF
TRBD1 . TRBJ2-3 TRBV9 TGTGCCAGCAGCCAGCGACAGGGGTTAATAGATACGCAGTATTTT CASSQRQGLIDTQYF
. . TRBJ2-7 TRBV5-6 TGTGCCAGCAGCGCCGGGACTCCGACCCGCGAGCAGTACTTC CASSAGTPTREQYF
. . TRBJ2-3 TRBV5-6 TGTGCCAGCAGCTTGGAGGTGAGGTTAGATACGCAGTATTTT CASSLEVRLDTQYF
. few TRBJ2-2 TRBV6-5 TGTGCCAGCACCCACAGCACCGGGGAGCTGTTTTTT CASTHSTGELFF
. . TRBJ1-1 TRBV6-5 TGTGCCAGCAGTTACAGCACACAGGCTAACACTGAAGCTTTCTTT CASSYSTQANTEAFF
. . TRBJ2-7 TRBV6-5 TGTGCCAGCAGTTACATTGGTCCTCAGGGTGGGTACGAGCAGTACTTC CASSYIGPQGGYEQYF
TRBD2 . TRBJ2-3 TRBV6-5 TGTGCCAGCACCCGGACTAGCGGGAGCTCAGATACGCAGTATTTT CASTRTSGSSDTQYF
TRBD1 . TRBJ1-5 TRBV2 TGTGCCAGCAGGGGGACAGGGGTTGATCAGCCCCAGCATTTT CASRGTGVDQPQHF
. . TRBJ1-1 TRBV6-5 TGTGCCAGCACATCAACAGGTGAAGCTTTCTTT CASTSTGEAFF
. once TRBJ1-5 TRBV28 TGTGCCAGCAGGCCAACAGGTAGCAATCAGCCCCAGCATTTT CASRPTGSNQPQHF
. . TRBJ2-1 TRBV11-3 TGTGCCAGCAGCTTAGTGGGGCGGACTGAGCAGTTCTTC CASSLVGRTEQFF
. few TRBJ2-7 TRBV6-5 TGTGCCAGCAGTAGGGGGGCGGGGGACGGCTACGAGCAGTACTTC CASSRGAGDGYEQYF
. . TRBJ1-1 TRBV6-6 TGTGCCAGCAGTTACTTGGAGCGGACTGAAGCTTTCTTT CASSYLERTEAFF
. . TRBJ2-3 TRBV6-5 TGTGCCACTCGTCCGCAACTTAGCACAGATACGCAGTATTTT CATRPQLSTDTQYF
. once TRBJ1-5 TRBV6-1 TGTGCCAGCAGTGAATGGAGGCAAGGGTCGGGTCAGCCCCAGCATTTT CASSEWRQGSGQPQHF
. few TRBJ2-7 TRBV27 TGTGCCAGCAGTTTGACAGGTGGGGCCTACGAGCAGTACTTC CASSLTGGAYEQYF
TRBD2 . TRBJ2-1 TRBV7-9 TGTGCCAGCAGCCCCGGGACTAGCGTTTACAATGAGCAGTTCTTC CASSPGTSVYNEQFF
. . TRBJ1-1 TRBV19 TGTGCCAGTAGCCAGGGAGGGACTGAAGCTTTCTTT CASSQGGTEAFF
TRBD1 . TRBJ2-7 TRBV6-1 TGTGCCAGCTCCAGGGGGTTAAACGAGCAGTACTTC CASSRGLNEQYF
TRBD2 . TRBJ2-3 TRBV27 TGTGCCAGCGGGCGGGAGGGCCTCTTTAGGACGCAGTATTTT CASGREGLFRTQYF
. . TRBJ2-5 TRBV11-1 TGTGCCAGCAGCTTTCGAACGGACAGCCAAGAGACCCAGTACTTC CASSFRTDSQETQYF
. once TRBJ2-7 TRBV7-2 TGTGCCAGCAGCTTTAATGAGGTTTTCTACGAGCAGTACTTC CASSFNEVFYEQYF
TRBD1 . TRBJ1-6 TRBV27 TGTGCCAGCAGTTCCCAGGGGGATAATTCACCCCTCCACTTT CASSSQGDNSPLHF
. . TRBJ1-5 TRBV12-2 TGTGCAGATGAAAAGCAGGGTTTTTGGGATAGCAATCAGCCCCAGCATTTT CADEKQGFWDSNQPQHF
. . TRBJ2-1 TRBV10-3 TGTGCCATCAGCTGGGGCAGGGAGGTGGACAATGAGCAGTTCTTC CAISWGREVDNEQFF
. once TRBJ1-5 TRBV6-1 TGTGCCAGCAGTGAAGTCCTTGCATTCTGGAGGAAAGACAATAGCAATCAGCCCCAGCATTTT CASSEVLAFWRKDNSNQPQHF
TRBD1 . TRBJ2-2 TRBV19 TGTGCCAGTAGTATAGGCCCCCTACCGGGACAGGGGTACACCGGGGAGCTGTTTTTT CASSIGPLPGQGYTGELFF
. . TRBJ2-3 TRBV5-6 TGCGCCAGCAGCTTGCGGCGGGACCACACAGATACGCAGTATTTT CASSLRRDHTDTQYF
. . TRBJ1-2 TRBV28 TGTGCCAGCAGCCCGGGGGGCTATGGCTACACCTTC CASSPGGYGYTF
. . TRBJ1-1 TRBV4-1 TGCGCCAGCAGCCAAGGTCCGGAGATGAACACTGAAGCTTTCTTT CASSQGPEMNTEAFF